Below, 12 T cell receptor beta chains from the same sample are listed, as sequenced in a study of tumor and adjacent non-tumor tissue in lung cancer. RNA was extracted from bulk tissue without any cell sorting. More than 3 cm separated this lung sample from the edge of the tumor. The library came from three nested PCR rounds adapted from ARM-PCR protocols. Via MiXCR, TCRdb re-called the multiplex PCR reads, giving one row per CDR3 protein. The sample yields approximately 77,000 distinct CDR3 sequences, about 82% seen once. What was sequenced was distant non-tumor lung tissue. The receptor source for this set is a man aged 60-69 years with non-small cell lung cancer.

As to this clonotype: At one end the junction does not follow the germline gene, possibly because of a read error. The rearrangement uses TRBV20-1 and TRBJ2-1; D is uncertain. Germline CDR1 and CDR2: DFQATT and SNEGSKA (reference sequence). The CDR3 consists of 16 residues. The CDR3 spells CSARASSRAEFDEHLF. The CDR3 nucleotides are TGCAGTGCTAGAGCAAGTAGCCGGGCCGAGTTTGATGAGCATCTCTTC.

To note about this clonotype: A junction end diverges from the germline sequence, so it may reflect a read error. The chain is built from TRBV28 and TRBJ2-3, with D perhaps matching TRBD2 (7 bases). The CDR3 has 15 residues. In germline, CDR1 is MDHEN, CDR2 SYDVKM. CDR3 DNA sequence: TGTACCAGCAGTTCCCCTGGGGGGGCTGGAGATACACAGTATTTT. As protein: CTSSSPGGAGDTQYF.

A note on this clonotype: At one end, the junction sequence differs from germline, possibly due to a read error. CDR3 DNA: TGTGCCAGCGGCTCCACAATGAGGGGGCCAAACGAGATCCAGTACTTC. Amino acids: CASGSTMRGPNEIQYF. This rearrangement joins TRBV11-2 to TRBJ2-5; 7 bases align to TRBD1. The CDR3 covers 16 residues. CDR1 is SGHAT, CDR2 FQNNGV, per germline.

This clonotype was counted between two and nine times. The chain couples TRBV10-2 to TRBJ2-7, with 13 positions matching TRBD2. Per the germline V gene, CDR1 is WSHSY and CDR2 is SAAADI. J gave up 3 bases and V 4 bases, and 6 bases lay outside the gene matches. The CDR3 sequence is 16 residues long. CDR3 region: CASSATGLAGVYEQYF. CDR3 coding DNA: TGCGCCAGCAGTGCAACCGGACTAGCGGGAGTCTACGAGCAGTACTTC.

Of note for this clonotype: This CDR3 fails to terminate in the conserved phenylalanine or tryptophan, so it likely reflects a read error. No DNA is shown, since the ends of the CDR3 on it are uncertain; the CDR3 is the one TCRdb lists. The chain recombines TRBV6-5 with TRBJ2-6; the table calls TRBD2, which could not be checked here. The length of the CDR3 is 17 amino acids, counting both ends. CDR1 is MNHEY and CDR2 is SVGAGI in the germline V gene. The CDR3 reads CASGLAEASSGANVLAY.

On this clonotype: A read error may produce the germline difference seen at one junction end. The V and J genes are TRBV6-1 and TRBJ2-2; tentatively, D is TRBD1 or TRBD2 (5 bases each). Per germline, CDR1 MNHNS and CDR2 SASEGT. This CDR3 contains 16 residues. CDR3: CASNRKDALGTRELFF. The DNA for the CDR3 is TGTGCTAGCAATCGTAAGGACGCATTGGGGACCAGGGAGCTGTTTTTT.

The V and J genes are TRBV20-1 and TRBJ2-7; D is uncertain. This CDR3 region has 13 residues. V lost 1 base and J 3 bases, leaving 10 bases between the germline ends. From germline, CDR1 is DFQATT and CDR2 SNEGSKA (reference sequence). The CDR3 loop is CSARARVFYEQYF. The CDR3 coding sequence is TGCAGTGCTAGAGCTCGGGTCTTCTACGAGCAGTACTTC.

Comments on this clonotype: The conserved closing phenylalanine or tryptophan is absent in this CDR3, likely reflecting a read error. The chain links TRBV12-3 or TRBV12-4 to TRBJ1-1; D not resolved. Trimming left V 6 bases short and J 0 bases short, with 20 bases between. This CDR3 has 17 residues. DNA for the CDR3: TGTGCCAGCAGCATAACTACGACATTGGGCATGAACACTGAAGCTTTCTTA. Translating it yields CASSITTTLGMNTEAFL.

Note on this clonotype: At one end the junction does not follow the germline gene, possibly because of a read error. J is TRBJ1-5 and V is TRBV30, with 8 bases matching TRBD1. CDR3 size: 15 residues. Germline CDR1 reads GTSNPN; CDR2 reads SVGIG (reference sequence). The CDR3 region is CDWRSTGDHNQPQHF. CDR3 DNA sequence: TGTGACTGGAGATCGACAGGGGACCATAATCAGCCCCAGCATTTT.

At least ten counts were recorded for this clonotype. V usage is TRBV28 and J usage is TRBJ1-2; no reliable D call. V lost 2 bases and J 4 bases, leaving 8 bases between the germline ends. The CDR3 contains 13 residues. Per the germline V gene, CDR1 is MDHEN and CDR2 is SYDVKM. For the CDR3, the DNA is TGTGCCAGCAGTTTAAACGGCCCCTATGGCTACACCTTC. As protein: CASSLNGPYGYTF.

This rearrangement joins TRBV20-1 to TRBJ1-5; D may be TRBD1 (5 bases). The CDR3 has 16 amino acids. Germline loops: CDR1 DFQATT, CDR2 SNEGSKA (reference sequence). The ends were cut back, 3 bases at V and 1 base at J, with 16 bases in the middle. CDR3 sequence reads: CSARARQRRSNQPQHF. CDR3 coding DNA: TGCAGTGCTAGGGCCCGACAGCGAAGAAGCAATCAGCCCCAGCATTTT.

Worth noting for this clonotype: One end of the junction varies from germline; a read error may be responsible. This rearrangement joins TRBV6-5 to TRBJ1-5, with D hard to call. This CDR3 contains 15 residues. Germline V lookup: CDR1 MNHEY, CDR2 SVGAGI. The CDR3 region has the DNA TGTGACAGCAGTTACCTACATAGAAGCAATCAGCCCCAGCATTTT. Translating it yields CDSSYLHRSNQPQHF.